The 25 T cell receptor beta chains in this list originate from one sample, sequenced in a study of T-cell memory formation after mild COVID-19. TCRdb reanalysed the 5' RACE reads using MiXCR and keeps one entry per CDR3 protein. The table includes 430,000 or so distinct CDR3 sequences, nearly 25% detected once. Sequencing was done on a sample of PBMCs or a T cell subset sorted from them (not recorded which). The origin of the receptors is an adult woman who had mild COVID-19 (a few samples of this study predate the infection). Cell type and time point are not known.

This chain connects TRBV7-2 to TRBJ2-1; D not resolved. The CDR3 consists of 12 residues. V dropped 3 bases and J dropped 9 bases, with 9 bases sitting between them. Germline CDR1 SGHTA, CDR2 FQGNSA. CDR3 amino acids: CASSFRWGEQFF. DNA for the CDR3: TGTGCCAGCAGCTTTCGATGGGGTGAGCAGTTCTTC. Based on the CDR3 plus reference TRBV7-2 and TRBJ2-1, the full variable domain is GAGVSQSPSNKVTEKGKDVELRCDPISGHTALYWYRQSLGQGLEFLIYFQGNSAPDKSGLPSDRFSAERTGGSVSTLTIQRTQQEDSAVYLCASSFRWGEQFFGPGTRLTVL.

CDR3 residues: CASSSGTDNEQFF. DNA of the CDR3: TGTGCCAGCAGCTCCGGGACGGACAATGAGCAGTTCTTC. This chain uses TRBV7-3 with TRBJ2-1; D is perhaps TRBD1 or TRBD2 (5 bases each). The V gene's germline CDR1 is SGHTA and CDR2 FQGTGA. The CDR3 covers 13 residues. V lost 4 bases, J lost 5 bases, and 9 bases lay in between.

This clonotype was seen a few times. The chain links TRBV20-1 to TRBJ1-6; 9 bases are shared with TRBD1. The CDR3 is 15 amino acids. V was clipped by 6 bases and J by 9 bases; unmatched bases: 12. Germline CDR1 reads DFQATT; CDR2 reads SNEGSKA (reference sequence). The chain's CDR3 is CSAKGQGTLPSPLHF. As DNA, the CDR3 is TGCAGTGCAAAGGGACAGGGCACGCTTCCTTCACCCCTCCACTTT.

The chain links TRBV3-1 to TRBJ1-3, with D possibly being TRBD1 (5 bases). In germline, CDR1 is LGHDT, CDR2 YNNKEL (reference sequence). This CDR3 spans 14 amino acids. V shed 2 bases and J shed 1 base, with 6 bases lying between them. The CDR3 coding sequence is TGTGCCAGCAGCCAACAGGGTTCTGGAAACACCATATATTTT. Its translation: CASSQQGSGNTIYF.

This sequence joins TRBV11-2 and TRBJ2-3; D not certain. CDR1 is SGHAT, CDR2 FQNNGV, per germline. The CDR3 has 15 residues. V was clipped by 0 bases and J by 0 bases, with 7 bases between them. The CDR3 region has the DNA TGTGCCAGCAGCTTAGAAACGGCAAGCACAGATACGCAGTATTTT. It specifies CASSLETASTDTQYF.

This chain's CDR3 is CASSLKGQRNQPQHF. The CDR3 DNA follows: TGTGCCAGCAGCTTAAAAGGACAGCGCAATCAGCCCCAGCATTTT. This chain joins TRBV11-1 and TRBJ1-5; tentatively, D is TRBD1 (6 bases). The germline V gene encodes CDR1 SGHAT and CDR2 FQDESV (reference sequence). This CDR3 region has 15 residues. With 2 bases removed from V and 2 bases from J, the gap between germline ends came to 10 bases. Combining the CDR3 with reference TRBV11-1 and TRBJ1-5 gives the whole variable domain EAEVAQSPRYKITEKSQAVAFWCDPISGHATLYWYRQILGQGPELLVQFQDESVVDDSQLPKDRFSAERLKGVDSTLKIQPAELGDSAMYLCASSLKGQRNQPQHFGDGTRLSIL.

This chain uses TRBV6-5 with TRBJ1-2; 7 bases fit TRBD1. V gave up 2 bases and J gave up 4 bases; unmatched junction bases: 4. Per the germline V gene, CDR1 is MNHEY and CDR2 is SVGAGI. The CDR3 has 14 amino acids. The CDR3 is CASSYLRDSYGYTF. CDR3 sequence (DNA): TGTGCCAGCAGTTACCTCAGGGACAGCTATGGCTACACCTTC.

This clonotype was seen more than once but under ten times. The rearrangement links TRBV12-5 to TRBJ1-5; 7 positions match TRBD1. V dropped 4 bases and J dropped 7; count of bases not matched to a gene: 4. Germline values: CDR1 LGHNT, CDR2 FRNRAP. CDR3 length: 13 residues. CDR3 residues: CASGSGGFQPQHF. The CDR3 DNA reads as TGTGCTAGTGGTTCAGGGGGATTCCAGCCCCAGCATTTT.

The rearrangement joins TRBV6-6 to TRBJ2-1; TRBD2 matches at 7 bases. V lost 4 bases to trimming and J lost 3 bases; unmatched junction nucleotides: 3. The germline V gene encodes CDR1 MNHNY and CDR2 SVGAGI (reference sequence). CDR3 size: 14 residues. CDR3 bases: TGTGCCAGCAGTTTGACTAGCCGCTACAATGAGCAGTTCTTC. Translating gives CASSLTSRYNEQFF.

This chain connects TRBV11-2 to TRBJ1-2; 7 positions agree with TRBD1. This CDR3 is built from 18 residues. In germline, CDR1 is SGHAT, CDR2 FQNNGV. V gave up 0 bases and J gave up 1 base; unmatched junction bases: 11. The CDR3: CASSLDLMGTDNNYGYTF. CDR3 DNA: TGTGCCAGCAGCTTAGATCTCATGGGGACAGACAATAACTATGGCTACACCTTC.

This clonotype has a handful of counts. The genes are TRBV7-9 and TRBJ2-4; the D gene is possibly TRBD2 (5 bases). The germline V gene has CDR1 SEHNR and CDR2 FQNEAQ (reference sequence). The CDR3 is 15 amino acids. Trimming removed 5 bases at V and 6 bases at J, with 17 bases between. This CDR3 is CASSPSGSEGNIQYF. The CDR3 nucleotides read TGTGCCAGCAGCCCGTCCGGGTCCGAGGGAAACATTCAGTACTTC.

The table lists this clonotype with a few counts. The chain joins TRBV5-6 to TRBJ2-3; tentatively, D is TRBD2 (6 bases). The ends were cut back, 0 bases at V and 14 bases at J, with 16 bases in the middle. CDR3 length: 13 residues. Germline V lookup: CDR1 SGHDT, CDR2 YYEEEE. The CDR3, as DNA: TGTGCCAGCAGCTTGGGGGGGGACCCCATCGGGTATTTT. It codes for CASSLGGDPIGYF.

This clonotype was observed a handful of times. The chain combines TRBV24-1 with TRBJ2-1, with a possible D match to TRBD2 (6 bases). The V and J ends lost 3 bases and 4 bases respectively, with 9 bases between them. Germline V lookup: CDR1 KGHDR, CDR2 SFDVKD. The CDR3 is 14 residues long. For the CDR3, the DNA is TGTGCCACCAGTGATCAGCGGGTTTACAATGAGCAGTTCTTC. Translating it yields CATSDQRVYNEQFF.

This clonotype turned up a few times. The chain recombines TRBV7-9 with TRBJ2-1; a possible D gene is TRBD2 (6 bases). CDR1 and CDR2 from the germline V gene are SEHNR and FQNEAQ (reference sequence). V lost 5 bases and J 13 bases, leaving 15 bases between the germline ends. The CDR3 spans 12 residues. CDR3 region: CASSPGGSSQFF. CDR3 DNA: TGTGCCAGCAGCCCAGGAGGGTCAAGTCAGTTCTTC. The full variable domain, in which reference TRBV7-9 and TRBJ2-1 provide the parts outside the CDR3, is DTGVSQNPRHKITKRGQNVTFRCDPISEHNRLYWYRQTLGQGPEFLTYFQNEAQLEKSRLLSDRFSAERPKGSFSTLEIQRTEQGDSAMYLCASSPGGSSQFFGPGTRLTVL.

The rearrangement uses TRBV10-3 and TRBJ1-2, with D possibly matching TRBD1 (6 bases). The CDR3 has 13 amino acids. V was pared by 4 bases and J by 6 bases, with 12 bases between. The germline V gene has CDR1 ENHRY and CDR2 SYGVKD. The CDR3 DNA reads as TGTGCCATCAGTGTCGGGACACTTAATGGCTACACCTTC. Its protein product is CAISVGTLNGYTF.

The chain has TRBV15 and TRBJ2-1; TRBD2 agrees at 7 bases. Unmatched junction bases numbered 7, after V lost 1 base and J lost 7 bases. The germline V gene encodes CDR1 LNHNV and CDR2 YYDKDF (reference sequence). This CDR3 spans 15 amino acids. For the CDR3, the DNA is TGTGCCACCAGCAGAGCGGCTAGCGGACCAAATGAGCAGTTCTTC. Protein: CATSRAASGPNEQFF.

This chain joins TRBV27 and TRBJ2-2, with a possible D match to TRBD1 (6 bases). This CDR3 is built from 15 residues. Between the trimmed V and J ends, which lost 5 bases and 7 bases, there was a span of 17 bases. From germline, CDR1 is MNHEY and CDR2 SMNVEV (reference sequence). CDR3 in DNA: TGTGCCAGCAGTCCCTCAGGGGCTGGTCACGGGGAGCTGTTTTTT. Its protein product is CASSPSGAGHGELFF.

This clonotype was seen many times. The CDR3 DNA follows: TGTGCCAGCAGCGCGATATCGAATAGCAATCAGCCCCAGCATTTT. Translation: CASSAISNSNQPQHF. This chain connects TRBV7-8 to TRBJ1-5; D gene uncertain. The CDR3 has 15 residues. Germline V gene data show CDR1 as SGHVS and CDR2 as FQNEAQ. Deletions cut 5 bases from V and 0 bases from J, with 11 bases between.

This clonotype was seen more than once but under ten times. DNA of the CDR3: TGTGCCAGCAGCCGCGGACCCGTGAATCAGCCCCAGCATTTT. The encoded protein is CASSRGPVNQPQHF. The V and J genes are TRBV5-6 and TRBJ1-5; D is ambiguous. The CDR3 contains 14 residues. Germline CDR1 reads SGHDT; CDR2 reads YYEEEE. The V gene lost 4 bases and the J gene lost 4 bases, with 12 bases spanning the gap.

This chain connects TRBV5-1 to TRBJ2-3; D may be TRBD1 (6 bases). The CDR3 runs 14 residues. Germline lookup yields CDR1 SGHRS and CDR2 YFSETQ. Trimming pared 4 bases from V and 4 bases from J, leaving 13 bases between. The CDR3 nucleotides are TGCGCCAGCAGCCGGGACAAGAGTCCAGATACGCAGTATTTT. Translating it yields CASSRDKSPDTQYF.

This clonotype was recorded many times. The rearrangement joins TRBV4-3 to TRBJ2-1; D is uncertain. Trimming stripped 0 bases from V and 5 bases from J, with 14 bases between. Germline V gives CDR1 LGHNA, CDR2 YSLEER. CDR3 length: 16 residues. CDR3 DNA: TGCGCCAGCAGCCAAGATACGGGTAGCTGGAACAATGAGCAGTTCTTC. Encoded protein: CASSQDTGSWNNEQFF.

The V gene is TRBV7-6, the J gene TRBJ2-5; 8 bases align to TRBD2. The CDR3 covers 18 residues. Germline trimming cut 0 bases from V and 1 base from J; bases unmatched to any gene: 10. Germline lookup yields CDR1 SGHVS and CDR2 FNYEAQ. CDR3 in DNA: TGTGCCAGCAGCTTAGCGGTCGGTAGCGGGGAAATCCAAGAGACCCAGTACTTC. This gives the protein CASSLAVGSGEIQETQYF.

In its sample, this clonotype was seen a few times. V and J are TRBV7-6 and TRBJ2-1; 7 nucleotides align to TRBD2. Trimming took 5 bases from V and 5 from J; bases not matched to a gene: 6. This CDR3 contains 14 residues. Germline CDR1 is SGHVS and CDR2 is FNYEAQ. Written as DNA, the CDR3 is TGTGCCAGCAGCCCGGAGAGCGGGGACAATGAGCAGTTCTTC. Protein product: CASSPESGDNEQFF.

The chain joins TRBV25-1 to TRBJ2-3, with 10 bases that match TRBD1. The CDR3 spans 18 residues. V lost 1 base and J lost 2; bases outside the gene matches: 9. CDR1 is MGHDK, CDR2 SYGVNS, per germline. In nucleotides, the CDR3 is TGTGCCAGCAGTGAATCATTGGGGACAGGGGAGCACACAGATACGCAGTATTTT. Translated, it gives CASSESLGTGEHTDTQYF.

A few counts support this clonotype. V usage is TRBV2 and J usage is TRBJ2-3; no firm D call. Per the germline V gene, CDR1 is SNHLY and CDR2 is FYNNEI. CDR3 length: 11 amino acids. V was clipped by 6 bases and J by 6 bases, with 7 bases between them. The CDR3 is CASRTGDTQYF. The CDR3 region has the DNA TGTGCCAGCAGGACCGGGGATACGCAGTATTTT.